The T cell receptor beta chain described here comes from a study of cytomegalovirus exposure and HLA in healthy donors. In this sample, this clone turned up a few times. Its antigen is unidentified. Healthy bone marrow donors made up the cohort. The PCR contained 60 Vbeta and 13 Jbeta primers. Produced via immunoSEQ multiplex PCR; TCRdb's table is partial and in-frame only. The sample records 150,000 to 200,000 clones, about 81% being singletons. Broader study findings: TCR beta sequences reportedly predicted the HLA-A and HLA-B alleles of most subjects accurately. Later analysis demonstrated an association between a missense DCLRE1C variant and TCR beta V- and J-gene trimming. For most TCR beta V segments, an earlier analysis put the productive rate at about 90% or about 30% of the time.

The germline V gene encodes CDR1 SQVTM and CDR2 ANQGSEA. The CDR3 totals 16 residues. Trimming removed 4 bases from V and 4 bases from J; junction bases left unmatched: 11. J is TRBJ2-7 and V is TRBV29-1, with 12 bases matching TRBD1. The receptor was derived from a man younger than 35 in good health and CMV-seronegative. The sequenced material came from PBMCs. The CDR3 DNA reads as TGCAGCGTTGCTGGACTGGCGGGACAGGGGGCTTACGAGCAGTACTTC. Residues: CSVAGLAGQGAYEQYF.